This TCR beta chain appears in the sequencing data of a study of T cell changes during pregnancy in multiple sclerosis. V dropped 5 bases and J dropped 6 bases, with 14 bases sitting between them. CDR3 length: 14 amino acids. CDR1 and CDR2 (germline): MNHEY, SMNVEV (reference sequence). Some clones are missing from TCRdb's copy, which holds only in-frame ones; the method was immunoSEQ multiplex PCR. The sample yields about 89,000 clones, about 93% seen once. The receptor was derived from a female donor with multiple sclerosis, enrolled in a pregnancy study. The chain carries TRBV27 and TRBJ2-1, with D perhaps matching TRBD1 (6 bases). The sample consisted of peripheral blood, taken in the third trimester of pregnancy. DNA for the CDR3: TGTGCCAGCAGTCCAACGACAGGAGGCAATGAGCAGTTCTTC. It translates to CASSPTTGGNEQFF.